This T cell receptor (beta chain) is drawn from a study of CD8+ T cells in alopecia areata. Study results and caveats: Scalp clonality, along with expanded CD8+ clones among the top 100, was significantly decreased by tofacitinib.

This sample's treatment: oral pan-JAK inhibitor, 5-10 mg twice daily. Starting from PBMCs, sorting isolated CD4+ and CD8+ T cells. Note on this clone: The antigen is undetermined.

Sequencing used cDNA as its template, made by extracting RNA and reverse transcribing it. This table comes from immunoSEQ multiplex PCR, and its TCRdb copy is limited to in-frame clones, with some not included. The sample carries 150,000 or so clones, approximately 90% recorded once. The germline V gene encodes CDR1 SGHAT and CDR2 FQNNGV. The CDR3 is 14 amino acids. Trimming cost V 7 bases and J 2 bases, with 15 bases left between them. The specimen comprised CD8+ T cells sorted from blood, sampled at week 4, from a patient treated with tofacitinib. The chain is built from TRBV11-2 and TRBJ2-7, with D possibly being TRBD1 (5 bases). The receptor was isolated from a human donor with alopecia areata. CDR3 coding DNA: TGTGCCAGCAACTATGCAGGGTTGACCTACGAGCAGTACTTC. This sequence encodes CASNYAGLTYEQYF.